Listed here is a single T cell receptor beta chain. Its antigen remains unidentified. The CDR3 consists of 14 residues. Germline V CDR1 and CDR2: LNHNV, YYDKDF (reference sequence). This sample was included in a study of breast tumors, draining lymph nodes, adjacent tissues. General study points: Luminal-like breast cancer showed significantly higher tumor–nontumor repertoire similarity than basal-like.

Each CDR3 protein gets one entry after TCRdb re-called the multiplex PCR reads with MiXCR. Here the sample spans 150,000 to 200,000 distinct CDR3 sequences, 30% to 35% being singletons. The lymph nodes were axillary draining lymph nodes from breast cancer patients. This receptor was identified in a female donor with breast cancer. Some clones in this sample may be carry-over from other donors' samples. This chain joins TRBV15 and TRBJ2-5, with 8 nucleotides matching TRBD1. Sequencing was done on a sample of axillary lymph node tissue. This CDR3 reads CVASRDRGQETQYF. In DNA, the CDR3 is TGTGTCGCCAGCAGAGACAGGGGCCAAGAGACCCAGTACTTC.